The T cell receptor beta chain under discussion was sequenced for a study of cytomegalovirus exposure and HLA in healthy donors. The PCR had 60 Vbeta and 13 Jbeta primers. This table comes from immunoSEQ multiplex PCR, and its TCRdb copy is limited to in-frame clones, with some not included. The repertoire includes about 140,000 clones, 70% to 85% of them detected once, and just over 8.5% sits in the top ten. This TCR derives from a woman aged 45-65 years in good health and CMV-seropositive. Sequencing was done on a sample of PBMCs.

The CDR3 region is CASSLAGGGTDTQYF. CDR3 bases: TGTGCCAGCAGTTTAGCGGGGGGCGGCACAGATACGCAGTATTTT. The V call is TRBV28, the J call TRBJ2-3; TRBD2 agrees at 8 bases. Germline CDR1 is MDHEN and CDR2 is SYDVKM. V shed 2 bases and J 1 base; nucleotides not matched to a gene: 2. The CDR3 sequence is 15 residues long.